Shown below are 12 T cell receptor beta chains from a single sample sequenced in a study of blood T cells in healthy people across ages. A second about 6 to 12 cycle PCR used barcoded and J-beta primers. In TCRdb, the 5' RACE reads were re-called with MiXCR into one record per CDR3 protein. The table has about 620,000 distinct CDR3 sequences, under 25% seen once; the top ten hold approximately 3.6%. Sequencing input: blood. The receptor set was obtained from a man between 65 and 79 years old in good health.

The DNA of the CDR3 is TGTGCCAGCAGTGACTCGTCCGGACTAAACACCGGGGAGCTGTTTTTT. Translated, it gives CASSDSSGLNTGELFF. V usage is TRBV6-4 and J usage is TRBJ2-2, with TRBD2 as a possible D gene (6 bases). Germline lookup yields CDR1 MRHNA and CDR2 SNTAGT. This CDR3 contains 16 residues. Trimming stripped 0 bases from V and 2 bases from J, with 10 bases between.

This sequence joins TRBV20-1 and TRBJ2-7; 12 nucleotides line up with TRBD2. CDR3 length: 13 amino acids. The germline CDR1 and CDR2 sequences are DFQATT and SNEGSKA (reference sequence). The trim removed 5 bases at V and 5 bases at J, leaving 4 bases unmatched. CDR3 sequence: CSALGLAGDEQYF. Written as DNA, the CDR3 is TGCAGTGCTCTGGGACTAGCGGGCGACGAGCAGTACTTC.

As to this clonotype: One end of the junction does not line up with germline, which may come from a read error. The chain has TRBV23-1 and TRBJ2-3; 7 bases match TRBD1. TRBV23-1 is an ORF for which the function is uncertain. The CDR3 extends over 16 amino acids. The CDR3 DNA sequence: TGCGCCAGCAGTCAATCTTGGGACAGAATACACAGATACGCAGTATTT. Translated: CASSQSWDRIHRYAVF.

The CDR3 loop reads CASSYEWGNQPQHF. DNA for the CDR3: TGTGCCAGCAGTTACGAGTGGGGCAATCAGCCCCAGCATTTT. V usage is TRBV6-6 and J usage is TRBJ1-5; no firm D call. CDR3 size: 14 residues. In germline, CDR1 is MNHNY, CDR2 SVGAGI (reference sequence). Trimming took 2 bases from V and 2 from J, leaving 7 bases between them.

The CDR3 DNA is TGTGCCAGCAGTCACCAGACTAGCGGGTGGAACGGAGAGACCCAGTACTTC. Protein product: CASSHQTSGWNGETQYF. This chain uses TRBV14 with TRBJ2-5; 10 nucleotides match TRBD2. Germline V gene lookup returns CDR1 SGHDN and CDR2 FVKESK. V was pared by 6 bases and J by 4 bases, with 14 bases of the junction left unmatched. This CDR3 has 17 residues.

This sequence joins TRBV7-9 and TRBJ2-1; D call uncertain. The V end lost 5 bases, the J end lost 12 bases, and 23 bases lay between the germline ends. The CDR3 runs 15 residues. CDR1 is SEHNR, CDR2 FQNEAQ, per germline (reference sequence). The CDR3 DNA follows: TGTGCCAGCAGCCCCACCCTAGATACGAAATTGAGGCAGTTCTTC. Translation: CASSPTLDTKLRQFF.

Points on this clonotype: A read error may account for a junction end that differs from germline. The V call is TRBV5-1, the J call TRBJ2-5; D is ambiguous. The J call could be wrong; TRBJ2-7 is a better fit for the DNA end. This CDR3 comprises 13 residues. Germline V CDR1 and CDR2: SGHRS, YFSETQ. Written as DNA, the CDR3 is TGCACCAGCAGCTTGGCAGTCTCGCCCGAGCAGTACTTC. It specifies CTSSLAVSPEQYF.

This clonotype has just a few counts. CDR3 in amino acids: CSVGTGNTGELFF. As DNA, the CDR3 is TGCAGCGTCGGGACTGGGAACACCGGGGAGCTGTTTTTT. V gene TRBV29-1 combines with J gene TRBJ2-2, with a tentative D call TRBD2 (6 bases). This CDR3 is 13 amino acids long. Trimming stripped 6 bases from V and 1 base from J, with 9 bases between. Germline CDR1 reads SQVTM; CDR2 reads ANQGSEA.

The chain has TRBV28 and TRBJ2-1; 13 nucleotides match TRBD2. Per germline, CDR1 MDHEN and CDR2 SYDVKM. The CDR3 is 18 amino acids. Losses at the gene ends were 2 bases for V and 0 bases for J; bases not matched to a gene: 4. CDR3 sequence: CASSLTSGRVSSYNEQFF. Written as DNA, the CDR3 is TGTGCCAGCAGTTTAACTAGCGGGAGGGTAAGCTCCTACAATGAGCAGTTCTTC.

As DNA, the CDR3 is TGTGCCAGCAGCCCCGGGGTTACCAATTGGAACAGTGAGCAGTTCTTC. It encodes CASSPGVTNWNSEQFF. The chain has TRBV7-8 and TRBJ2-5; TRBD2 might be the D (5 bases). With the DNA end fitting TRBJ2-1 better, the J assignment may be wrong. The CDR3 totals 16 residues. Per the germline V gene, CDR1 is SGHVS and CDR2 is FQNEAQ.

This clonotype was counted between two and nine times. V gene TRBV6-2 or TRBV6-3 combines with J gene TRBJ2-3; no firm D call. The germline V gene encodes CDR1 MNHEY and CDR2 SVGEGT. V was cut by 7 bases and J by 4 bases, with 9 bases left in between. The CDR3 extends over 12 amino acids. CDR3 in DNA: TGTGCCAGCAAAGGTTTCGCAGATACGCAGTATTTT. Amino acid sequence: CASKGFADTQYF.

As DNA, the CDR3 is TGTGCCAGCAGCTTACTACTAGCGGGAGCGCAGGAGACCCAGTACTTC. Its protein product is CASSLLLAGAQETQYF. The chain uses TRBV7-9 and TRBJ2-5, with 11 bases aligning to TRBD2. The J segment lost 5 bases and the V segment lost 2 bases, leaving 7 bases of the junction unmatched. This CDR3 spans 16 amino acids. The germline CDR1 and CDR2 sequences are SEHNR and FQNEAQ (reference sequence).